This is a list of T cell receptor beta chains from one sample in a study of blood T cell repertoires in COVID-19. Sequenced by immunoSEQ multiplex PCR; TCRdb stores in-frame clones only, minus some. The sample yields about 100,000 clones, about 83% seen once. Source material: peripheral blood. These receptor sequences come from a human donor in a cohort sampled during active COVID-19. CDR3s include the opening cysteine and the closing phenylalanine or tryptophan. Each record gives: CDR3 length, clone size, D gene, J gene, V gene, CDR3 protein, CDR3 DNA. A D gene is named only where the DNA matches it firmly. Clone sizes are given selectively: once, few, many, or a class where the clone is expanded.

>14|NA|NA|TRBJ1-3|TRBV11-2
CASSLDQGLNTIYF
TGTGCCAGCAGCTTAGATCAGGGGTTGAACACCATATATTTT
>13|NA|NA|TRBJ1-2|TRBV5-1
CASSLYGDYGYTF
TGCGCCAGCAGCTTGTACGGGGACTATGGCTACACCTTC
>14|NA|NA|TRBJ1-2|TRBV18
CASSGSGGWRGYTF
TGTGCCAGCTCAGGATCGGGGGGCTGGCGGGGCTACACCTTC
>16|NA|TRBD2|TRBJ2-7|TRBV7-6
CASSSTTSGGPGEQYF
TGTGCCAGCAGCTCGACGACTAGCGGGGGGCCTGGCGAGCAGTACTTC
>14|NA|NA|TRBJ1-6|TRBV3-1/TRBV3-2
CASRRGQNNSPLHF
TGTGCCAGCAGACGGGGACAAAATAATTCACCCCTCCACTTT
>12|NA|TRBD1|TRBJ2-7|TRBV2
CASSVTGPEQYF
TGTGCCAGCAGTGTGACAGGGCCCGAGCAGTACTTC
>15|NA|NA|TRBJ2-3|TRBV5-1
CASSSGTGVIDTQYF
TGCGCCAGCAGCTCGGGGACTGGGGTCATTGATACGCAGTATTTT
>13|NA|NA|TRBJ2-7|TRBV12-3/TRBV12-4
CASNLGQSYEQYF
TGTGCCAGCAATCTAGGACAGTCCTACGAGCAGTACTTC
>15|NA|TRBD2|TRBJ2-5|TRBV5-1
CASSLTSGGLETQYF
TGCGCCAGCAGCCTGACTAGCGGGGGGTTAGAGACCCAGTACTTC
>16|NA|NA|TRBJ2-6|TRBV5-1
CASSLSAASGANVLTF
TGCGCCAGCAGCTTGAGTGCGGCCTCTGGGGCCAACGTCCTGACTTTC
>14|NA|NA|TRBJ2-2|TRBV10-3
CAISRDLDTGELFF
TGTGCCATCAGCCGGGACTTAGACACCGGGGAGCTGTTTTTT
>15|NA|TRBD1|TRBJ1-2|TRBV4-3
CASSPGTGSNYGYTF
TGCGCCAGCAGCCCCGGGACAGGATCTAACTATGGCTACACCTTC
>14|NA|NA|TRBJ2-3|TRBV2
CASSQVQSTDTQYF
TGTGCCAGCAGTCAGGTACAGAGCACAGATACGCAGTATTTT
>15|once|TRBD2|TRBJ2-5|TRBV6-5
CASRPTGLARETQYF
TGTGCCAGCAGGCCAACGGGACTAGCCCGGGAGACCCAGTACTTC
>15|NA|TRBD2|TRBJ2-5|TRBV5-1
CASSLLAGAQETQYF
TGCGCCAGCAGCTTACTAGCGGGGGCCCAAGAGACCCAGTACTTC
>14|few|NA|TRBJ1-1|TRBV30
CAWSRRTVNTEAFF
TGTGCCTGGAGTCGGAGGACGGTGAACACTGAAGCTTTCTTT
>13|NA|NA|TRBJ1-4|TRBV29-1
CSVVWASNGKLFF
TGCAGCGTTGTTTGGGCTTCGAATGGAAAACTGTTTTTT
>15|NA|TRBD1|TRBJ2-7|TRBV18
CASSPRQGGSYEQYF
TGTGCCAGCTCACCTCGACAGGGGGGCTCCTACGAGCAGTACTTC
>14|NA|NA|TRBJ2-7|TRBV28
CASRRGSARYEQYF
TGTGCCAGCCGCCGGGGGTCGGCAAGATACGAGCAGTACTTC
>15|NA|TRBD1|TRBJ1-2|TRBV4-1
CASRPAGTGVYGYTF
TGCGCCAGCAGACCCGCAGGGACAGGGGTCTATGGCTACACCTTC
>14|NA|NA|TRBJ2-3|TRBV10-3
CAISDERGTDTQYF
TGTGCCATCAGCGATGAGCGTGGCACAGATACGCAGTATTTT
>16|NA|TRBD2|TRBJ2-5|TRBV5-1
CASSSDSGTRVETQYF
TGCGCCAGCAGCTCGGACTCCGGGACTAGGGTAGAGACCCAGTACTTC
>15|NA|TRBD2|TRBJ2-7|TRBV15
CATSRGNSGTYEQYF
TGTGCCACCAGCAGAGGTAATAGCGGGACGTACGAGCAGTACTTC
>17|NA|TRBD2|TRBJ2-4|TRBV13
CASSLVAGTGAKNIQYF
TGTGCCAGCAGCTTAGTAGCGGGGACGGGGGCCAAAAACATTCAGTACTTC
>15|NA|NA|TRBJ2-7|TRBV5-6
CASSHTESYSYEQYF
TGTGCCAGCAGCCATACTGAAAGTTACTCCTACGAGCAGTACTTC
>11|once|NA|TRBJ2-7|TRBV7-2
CASSLANEQYF
TGTGCCAGCAGCTTAGCTAACGAGCAGTACTTC
>15|NA|TRBD1|TRBJ1-1|TRBV18
CASSPGTGVNTEAFF
TGTGCCAGCTCACCGGGGACAGGGGTTAACACTGAAGCTTTCTTT
>17|NA|TRBD2|TRBJ2-5|TRBV7-9
CASSRGLAGVIFETQYF
TGTGCCAGCAGCCGAGGACTAGCGGGGGTAATCTTTGAGACCCAGTACTTC
>14|NA|NA|TRBJ1-1|TRBV10-3
CAISRQAMNTEAFF
TGTGCCATCAGTAGACAGGCCATGAACACTGAAGCTTTCTTT
>14|NA|NA|TRBJ1-1|TRBV7-2
CASSPSPLNTEAFF
TGTGCCAGCAGCCCGTCCCCTCTGAACACTGAAGCTTTCTTT
>15|NA|TRBD2|TRBJ2-1|TRBV2
CASSEASGRGNEQFF
TGTGCCAGCAGTGAAGCTAGCGGGAGAGGTAATGAGCAGTTCTTC
>18|NA|NA|TRBJ2-7|TRBV4-1
CASSQESNSERVTHEQYF
TGCGCCAGCAGCCAAGAATCAAACTCGGAGCGGGTGACCCACGAGCAGTACTTC
>13|few|NA|TRBJ2-3|TRBV19
CASSIQATDTQYF
TGTGCCAGTAGTATACAGGCCACAGATACGCAGTATTTT